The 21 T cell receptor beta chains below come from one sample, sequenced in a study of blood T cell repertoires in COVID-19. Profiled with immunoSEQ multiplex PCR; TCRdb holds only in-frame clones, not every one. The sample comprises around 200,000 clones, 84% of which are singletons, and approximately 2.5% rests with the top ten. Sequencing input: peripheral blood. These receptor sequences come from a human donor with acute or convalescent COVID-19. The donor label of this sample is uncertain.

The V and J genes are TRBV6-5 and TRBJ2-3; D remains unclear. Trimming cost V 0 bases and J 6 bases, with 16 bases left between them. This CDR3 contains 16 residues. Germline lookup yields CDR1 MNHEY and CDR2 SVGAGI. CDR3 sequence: CASSYSRAASRDTQYF. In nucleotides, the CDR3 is TGTGCCAGCAGTTACTCTCGAGCTGCCTCCAGGGATACGCAGTATTTT.

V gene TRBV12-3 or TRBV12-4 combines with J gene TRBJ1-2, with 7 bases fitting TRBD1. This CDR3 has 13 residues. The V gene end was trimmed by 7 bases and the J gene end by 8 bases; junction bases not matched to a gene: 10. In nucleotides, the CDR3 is TGTGCCAGCATCCAACAGGGGCCGGAGGGCTACACCTTC. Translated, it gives CASIQQGPEGYTF.

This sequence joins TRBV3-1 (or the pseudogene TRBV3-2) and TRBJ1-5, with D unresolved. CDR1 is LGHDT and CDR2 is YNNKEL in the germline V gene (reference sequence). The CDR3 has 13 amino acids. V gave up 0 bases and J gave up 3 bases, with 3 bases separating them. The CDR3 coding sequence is TGTGCCAGCAGCCAAGATCACAATCAGCCCCAGCATTTT. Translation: CASSQDHNQPQHF.

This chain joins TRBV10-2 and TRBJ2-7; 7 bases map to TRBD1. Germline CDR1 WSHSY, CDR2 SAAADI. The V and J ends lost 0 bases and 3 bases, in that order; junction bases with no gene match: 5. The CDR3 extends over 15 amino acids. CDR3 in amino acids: CASSESWQGDYEQYF. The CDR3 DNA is TGCGCCAGCAGTGAGTCGTGGCAGGGGGACTACGAGCAGTACTTC.

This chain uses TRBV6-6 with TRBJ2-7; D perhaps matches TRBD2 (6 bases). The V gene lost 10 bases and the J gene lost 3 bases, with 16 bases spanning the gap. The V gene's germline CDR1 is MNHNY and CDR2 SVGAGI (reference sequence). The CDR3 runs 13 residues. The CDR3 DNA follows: TGTGCCACCGCCTGGCAGGGAGGCTACGAGCAGTACTTC. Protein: CATAWQGGYEQYF.

The CDR3 nucleotides read TGTGCCAGCAGTTTAGCGTCTAGGTCACCCCTCCACTTT. Translation: CASSLASRSPLHF. This chain links TRBV27 with TRBJ1-6; no clear D. Germline V gene data show CDR1 as MNHEY and CDR2 as SMNVEV (reference sequence). Trimming cost V 2 bases and J 10 bases, with 9 bases left between them. The CDR3 covers 13 residues.

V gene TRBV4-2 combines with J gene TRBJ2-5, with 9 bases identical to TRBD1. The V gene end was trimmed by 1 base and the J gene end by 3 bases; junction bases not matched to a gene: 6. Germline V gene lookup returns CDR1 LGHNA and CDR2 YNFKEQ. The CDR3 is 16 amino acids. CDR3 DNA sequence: TGTGCCAGCAGCCAAGGACCGGGACAGGGTGAAGAGACCCAGTACTTC. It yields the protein CASSQGPGQGEETQYF.

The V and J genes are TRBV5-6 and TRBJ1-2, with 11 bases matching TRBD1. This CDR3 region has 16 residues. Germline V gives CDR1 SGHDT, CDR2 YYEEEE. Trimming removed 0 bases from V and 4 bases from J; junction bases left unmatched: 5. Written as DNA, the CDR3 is TGTGCCAGCAGCTTGGCAAGGGACAGGGGGACCTATGGCTACACCTTC. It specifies CASSLARDRGTYGYTF.

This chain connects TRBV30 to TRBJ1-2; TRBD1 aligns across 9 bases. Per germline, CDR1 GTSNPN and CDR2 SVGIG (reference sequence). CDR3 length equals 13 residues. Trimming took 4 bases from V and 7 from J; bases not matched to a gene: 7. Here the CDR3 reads CAWKGQGQGGYTF. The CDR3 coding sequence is TGTGCCTGGAAGGGACAGGGTCAGGGTGGCTACACCTTC.

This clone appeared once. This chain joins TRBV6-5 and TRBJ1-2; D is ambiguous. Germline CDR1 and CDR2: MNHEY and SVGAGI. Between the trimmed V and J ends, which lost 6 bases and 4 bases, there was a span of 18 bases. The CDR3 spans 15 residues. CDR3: CASSRRRADIYGYTF. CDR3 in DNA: TGTGCCAGCAGCCGCCGGCGGGCAGACATCTATGGCTACACCTTC.

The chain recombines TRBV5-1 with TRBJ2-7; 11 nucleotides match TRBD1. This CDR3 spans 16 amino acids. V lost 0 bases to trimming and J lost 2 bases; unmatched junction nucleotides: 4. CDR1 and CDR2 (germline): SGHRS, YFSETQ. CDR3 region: CASSLAAGQGAYEQYF. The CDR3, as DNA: TGCGCCAGCAGCTTGGCGGCGGGACAGGGGGCCTACGAGCAGTACTTC. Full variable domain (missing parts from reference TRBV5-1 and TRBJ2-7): KAGVTQTPRYLIKTRGQQVTLSCSPISGHRSVSWYQQTPGQGLQFLFEYFSETQRNKGNFPGRFSGRQFSNSRSEMNVSTLELGDSALYLCASSLAAGQGAYEQYFGPGTRLTVT.

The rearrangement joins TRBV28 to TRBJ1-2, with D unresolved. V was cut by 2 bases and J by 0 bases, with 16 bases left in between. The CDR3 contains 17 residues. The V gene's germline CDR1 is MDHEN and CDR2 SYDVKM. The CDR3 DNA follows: TGTGCCAGCAGTTTACTGGCAGGCTCTAAAGCTAACTATGGCTACACCTTC. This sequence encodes CASSLLAGSKANYGYTF.

This CDR3 reads CASSRGQSTDTQYF. The CDR3 DNA reads as TGTGCCAGCAGTCGAGGGCAATCCACAGATACGCAGTATTTT. V gene TRBV7-2 combines with J gene TRBJ2-3; D is possibly TRBD2 (5 bases). Trimming took 6 bases from V and 2 from J, leaving 12 bases between them. There are 14 residues in the CDR3. The V gene's germline CDR1 is SGHTA and CDR2 FQGNSA.

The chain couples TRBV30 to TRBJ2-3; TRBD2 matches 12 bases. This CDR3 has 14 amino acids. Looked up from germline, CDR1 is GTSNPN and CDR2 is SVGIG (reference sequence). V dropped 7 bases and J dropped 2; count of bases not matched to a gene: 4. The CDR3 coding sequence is TGTGCCTCGGGACTAGCGGGTTTCACAGATACGCAGTATTTT. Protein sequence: CASGLAGFTDTQYF.

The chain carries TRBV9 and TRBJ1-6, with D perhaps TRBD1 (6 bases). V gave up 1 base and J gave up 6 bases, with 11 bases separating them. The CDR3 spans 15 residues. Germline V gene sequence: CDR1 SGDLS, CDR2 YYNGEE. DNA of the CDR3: TGTGCCAGCAGCGTAATGGGAGGGGGTAATTCACCCCTCCACTTT. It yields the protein CASSVMGGGNSPLHF.

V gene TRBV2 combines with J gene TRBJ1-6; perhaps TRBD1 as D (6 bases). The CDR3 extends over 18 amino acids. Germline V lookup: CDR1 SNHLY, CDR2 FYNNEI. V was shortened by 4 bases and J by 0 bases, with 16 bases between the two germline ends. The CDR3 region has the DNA TGTGCCAGCAGTGCACCAACCAGGGGATACTCCTATAATTCACCCCTCCACTTT. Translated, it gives CASSAPTRGYSYNSPLHF.

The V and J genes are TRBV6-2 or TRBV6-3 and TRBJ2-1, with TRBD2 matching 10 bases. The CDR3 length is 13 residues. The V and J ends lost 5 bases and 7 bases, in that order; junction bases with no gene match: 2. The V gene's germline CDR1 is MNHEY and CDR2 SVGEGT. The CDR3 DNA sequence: TGTGCCAGCAGTAGCGGGGGGGCAAATGAGCAGTTCTTC. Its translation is CASSSGGANEQFF.

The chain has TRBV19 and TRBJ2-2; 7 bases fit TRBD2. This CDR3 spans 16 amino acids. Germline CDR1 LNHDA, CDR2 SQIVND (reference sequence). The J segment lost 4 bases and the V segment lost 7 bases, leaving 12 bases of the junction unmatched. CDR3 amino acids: CASTARWGGVTGELFF. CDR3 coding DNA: TGTGCCAGTACCGCTCGGTGGGGGGGAGTCACCGGGGAGCTGTTTTTT.

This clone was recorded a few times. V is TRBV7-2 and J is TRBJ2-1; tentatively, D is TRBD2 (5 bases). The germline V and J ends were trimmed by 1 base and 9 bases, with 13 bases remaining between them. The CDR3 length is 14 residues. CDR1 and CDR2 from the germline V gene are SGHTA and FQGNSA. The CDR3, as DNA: TGTGCCAGCAGCTTAGGGTGGCGGGCCGGTGAGCAGTTCTTC. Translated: CASSLGWRAGEQFF.

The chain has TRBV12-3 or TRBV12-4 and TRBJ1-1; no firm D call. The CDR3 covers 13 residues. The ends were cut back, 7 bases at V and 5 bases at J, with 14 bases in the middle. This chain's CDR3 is CASTAGPGTEAFF. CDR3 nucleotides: TGTGCCAGCACCGCCGGACCGGGAACTGAAGCTTTCTTT.

The CDR3 DNA reads TGTGCCAGCAGCCAAAGCGGGACTAGCAGCTTCTGGCAGTACTTC. Translating it yields CASSQSGTSSFWQYF. The J gene is TRBJ2-7, the V gene TRBV6-5; 9 bases match TRBD2. Germline loops: CDR1 MNHEY, CDR2 SVGAGI. V was pared by 6 bases and J by 9 bases, with 15 bases of the junction left unmatched. The CDR3 covers 15 residues.